This T cell receptor beta chain was found in a study of PD-1 blockade in classical Hodgkin lymphoma. General study findings and limits: Before treatment, TCR diversity in newly diagnosed patients was reportedly lower than in healthy donors. CD4+ TCR diversity, unlike CD8+, rose significantly by C4D1. Repertoires differed for reasons still undefined, possibly disease activity or prior therapy. Complete responders matched newly diagnosed patients in baseline diversity.

The sample's time point: cycle 4 day 1 (C4D1), after less than seven weeks of nivolumab. There was relapse after autologous stem cell transplantation in every patient, and there was variation in brentuximab vedotin exposure. Magnetic negative selection purified CD4+ T cells from thawed PBMCs. Assay used: immunoSEQ multiplex PCR; TCRdb lists only in-frame clones, some missing. The sample lists almost 30,000 clones; approximately 81% were seen once. V lost 0 bases and J lost 9, with 3 bases in between. This CDR3 region has 11 residues. Germline CDR1 and CDR2: MNHEY and SVGAGI. As to this clone: Its target is not known.

The chain carries TRBV6-5 and TRBJ2-1, with unresolved D. Sample: CD4+ T cells from blood, taken before the fourth cycle of nivolumab. The origin of this receptor is a human donor with classical Hodgkin lymphoma. Written as DNA, the CDR3 is TGTGCCAGCAGTTACTCGGGTGAGCAGTTCTTC. Its protein is CASSYSGEQFF.